Listed here are 27 T cell receptor beta chains from one sample, sequenced in a study of STAT3 mutations in large granular lymphocyte leukemia. TCRdb's copy holds only in-frame clones and misses some; the assay was immunoSEQ multiplex PCR. The repertoire holds over 25,000 clones, with around three quarters as singletons. The study, taken as a whole, reports: Every T-LGLL patient had at least one immunodominant TCRbeta clonotype.

Their antigens remain unidentified. The source material was peripheral blood mononuclear cells. These TCRs come from a woman in her 50s with T-cell large granular lymphocyte leukemia. Some clones in this sample may be carry-over from other donors' samples.

J is TRBJ2-5 and V is TRBV10-3; D is undetermined. The CDR3 runs to 11 residues. Trimming left V 3 bases short and J 5 bases short, with 4 bases between. Germline V gene lookup returns CDR1 ENHRY and CDR2 SYGVKD. CDR3 loop: CAISERETQYF. DNA of the CDR3: TGTGCCATCAGTGAAAGGGAGACCCAGTACTTC.

This clone was seen once. This chain connects TRBV6-6 to TRBJ1-2, with D uncertain. The ends were cut back, 2 bases at V and 4 bases at J, with 14 bases in the middle. Germline V gene sequence: CDR1 MNHNY, CDR2 SVGAGI (reference sequence). This CDR3 has 15 residues. CDR3 protein: CASSYDRASFYGYTF. CDR3 nucleotide sequence: TGTGCCAGCAGTTACGATCGGGCCAGCTTCTATGGCTACACCTTC.

The count of this clone is one. The gene calls are TRBV30 and TRBJ2-7; no reliable D call. The CDR3 contains 12 residues. Germline V gives CDR1 GTSNPN, CDR2 SVGIG (reference sequence). V was shortened by 2 bases and J by 7 bases, with 12 bases between the two germline ends. CDR3 protein: CAWSIGLFEQYF. The CDR3 nucleotides are TGTGCCTGGAGTATCGGGTTATTTGAGCAGTACTTC. The full variable domain, rest sourced from reference TRBV30 and TRBJ2-7, is SQTIHQWPATLVQPVGSPLSLECTVEGTSNPNLYWYRQAAGRGLQLLFYSVGIGQISSEVPQNLSASRPQDRQFILSSKKLLLSDSGFYLCAWSIGLFEQYFGPGTRLTVT.

The chain uses TRBV15 and TRBJ2-3; either TRBD1 or TRBD2 may supply D (5 bases each). The V gene lost 1 base and the J gene lost 2 bases, with 10 bases spanning the gap. CDR1 LNHNV and CDR2 YYDKDF come from the germline V gene (reference sequence). The length of the CDR3 is 15 residues. CDR3 sequence reads: CATSRGGISTDTQYF. Written as DNA, the CDR3 is TGTGCCACCAGCAGAGGGGGGATTTCCACAGATACGCAGTATTTT.

The chain recombines TRBV15 with TRBJ1-6; weak D call: TRBD1 (5 bases). The CDR3 runs 14 residues. V lost 5 bases to trimming and J lost 6 bases, with 11 bases between them. The germline CDR1 and CDR2 sequences are LNHNV and YYDKDF (reference sequence). The CDR3 DNA follows: TGTGCCACCAGCGGCAGGGCAACTAATTCACCCCTCCACTTT. Its protein product is CATSGRATNSPLHF.

Here the CDR3 DNA reads TGCGCCAGCGGATTAGACGGAGGACCGGGCGAGCAGTACTTC. Protein sequence: CASGLDGGPGEQYF. The chain uses TRBV5-1 and TRBJ2-7; D is possibly TRBD2 (5 bases). In germline, CDR1 is SGHRS, CDR2 YFSETQ. Trimming pared 7 bases from V and 6 bases from J, leaving 20 bases between. This CDR3 region has 14 residues.

The chain is built from TRBV11-2 and TRBJ1-1, with unresolved D. The germline V and J ends were trimmed by 4 bases and 6 bases, with 9 bases remaining between them. In germline, CDR1 is SGHAT, CDR2 FQNNGV. CDR3 length equals 12 residues. CDR3 nucleotide sequence: TGTGCCAGCAGCTCAATAAGCTCTGAAGCTTTCTTT. Translating gives CASSSISSEAFF.

The sample holds a few counts of this clone. The chain is built from TRBV12-5 and TRBJ2-2; 7 nucleotides agree with TRBD2. The CDR3 has 16 residues. Germline loops: CDR1 LGHNT, CDR2 FRNRAP. J gave up 2 bases and V 0 bases, and 3 bases lay outside the gene matches. The CDR3 region has the DNA TGTGCTAGTGGTTTGGTATCAGCGGGAAACACCGGGGAGCTGTTTTTT. Amino acids: CASGLVSAGNTGELFF.

The chain combines TRBV7-8 with TRBJ2-2; D possibly matches TRBD1 or TRBD2 (5 bases each). CDR3 length equals 15 residues. V was pared by 5 bases and J by 0 bases, with 10 bases between. CDR1 SGHVS and CDR2 FQNEAQ come from the germline V gene. The CDR3 nucleotides are TGTGCCAGCAGCCGGGACGTTACGAACACCGGGGAGCTGTTTTTT. Its translation: CASSRDVTNTGELFF.

The chain carries TRBV28 and TRBJ1-2, with 7 bases fitting TRBD1. The CDR3 is 13 amino acids. Germline V gene lookup returns CDR1 MDHEN and CDR2 SYDVKM. Trimming took 8 bases from V and 3 from J; bases not matched to a gene: 6. This CDR3 reads CASLPGQYYGYTF. The CDR3 DNA sequence: TGTGCCAGCCTCCCGGGACAGTACTATGGCTACACCTTC.

The gene calls are TRBV6-1 and TRBJ2-2; 7 bases align to TRBD2. The trim removed 8 bases at V and 4 bases at J, leaving 4 bases unmatched. The CDR3 extends over 13 amino acids. The germline CDR1 and CDR2 sequences are MNHNS and SASEGT. CDR3 protein: CASGEGITGELFF. The DNA for the CDR3 is TGTGCCAGCGGGGAGGGAATCACCGGGGAGCTGTTTTTT.

DNA for the CDR3: TGCGCCAGCAGCCGAATGCCGGGGGAGACCCAGTACTTC. Protein: CASSRMPGETQYF. The V call is TRBV4-1, the J call TRBJ2-5, with a weak D call TRBD2 (5 bases). Germline CDR1 MGHRA, CDR2 YSYEKL. Trimming took 4 bases from V and 5 from J, leaving 11 bases between them. The CDR3 is made up of 13 amino acids.

The rearrangement uses TRBV2 and TRBJ1-2; D remains ambiguous. The germline V gene encodes CDR1 SNHLY and CDR2 FYNNEI. The CDR3 runs 13 residues. V was trimmed by 8 bases and J by 4 bases, leaving 14 bases between them. The CDR3 here is CASVAALGYGYTF. The CDR3 DNA sequence: TGTGCCAGCGTCGCGGCGCTGGGCTATGGCTACACCTTC.

J is TRBJ1-4 and V is TRBV18; 9 bases match TRBD1. V shed 6 bases and J 6 bases; nucleotides not matched to a gene: 11. CDR1 is KGHSH, CDR2 LQKENI, per germline. The CDR3 is 16 residues long. CDR3 DNA: TGTGCCAGCTCGTTCAACAGGGGACAGGGCCATGAAAAACTGTTTTTT. Encoded protein: CASSFNRGQGHEKLFF.

The V and J genes are TRBV18 and TRBJ2-1; D remains ambiguous. Trimming removed 6 bases from V and 0 bases from J, with 9 bases in between. CDR3 length: 14 residues. Germline lookup yields CDR1 KGHSH and CDR2 LQKENI. The CDR3 here is CASSDTPSYNEQFF. CDR3 nucleotide sequence: TGTGCCAGCTCTGACACCCCCTCCTACAATGAGCAGTTCTTC.

The rearrangement links TRBV28 to TRBJ1-1, with D unresolved. CDR1 is MDHEN, CDR2 SYDVKM, per germline. Deletions cut 4 bases from V and 4 bases from J, with 7 bases between. The CDR3 extends over 12 amino acids. The DNA for the CDR3 is TGTGCCAGCAGTTATGGGAGCACTGAAGCTTTCTTT. Protein product: CASSYGSTEAFF. Based on the CDR3 plus reference TRBV28 and TRBJ1-1, the full variable domain is DVKVTQSSRYLVKRTGEKVFLECVQDMDHENMFWYRQDPGLGLRLIYFSYDVKMKEKGDIPEGYSVSREKKERFSLILESASTNQTSMYLCASSYGSTEAFFGQGTRLTVV.

The J gene is TRBJ2-7, the V gene TRBV2; possibly TRBD1 or TRBD2 for D (5 bases each). In germline, CDR1 is SNHLY, CDR2 FYNNEI. CDR3 length equals 16 residues. V was clipped by 4 bases and J by 2 bases, with 18 bases between them. The chain's CDR3 is CASSGPGTASTYEQYF. CDR3 DNA: TGTGCCAGCAGTGGTCCCGGGACCGCCTCCACCTACGAGCAGTACTTC.

The J gene is TRBJ1-2, the V gene TRBV2; 10 bases are a match to TRBD1. V lost 7 bases, J lost 2 bases, and 4 bases stayed unmatched. Germline CDR1 and CDR2: SNHLY and FYNNEI. CDR3 size: 14 residues. This CDR3 is CASIGQGGNYGYTF. CDR3 DNA sequence: TGTGCCAGCATCGGACAGGGGGGAAACTATGGCTACACCTTC.

The chain links TRBV5-1 to TRBJ2-6; TRBD1 matches at 12 bases. V was pared by 7 bases and J by 4 bases, with 9 bases of the junction left unmatched. Germline CDR1 reads SGHRS; CDR2 reads YFSETQ. CDR3 length equals 17 residues. CDR3 region: CASREGQGATGANVLTF. The CDR3 DNA follows: TGCGCCAGCCGCGAGGGACAGGGGGCGACAGGGGCCAACGTCCTGACTTTC.

This chain uses TRBV20-1 with TRBJ1-1, with TRBD1 as a possible D gene (5 bases). Germline V gene sequence: CDR1 DFQATT, CDR2 SNEGSKA (reference sequence). The CDR3 consists of 11 residues. CDR3 protein: CRVSGGTEAFF. DNA for the CDR3: TGCAGAGTCTCGGGGGGCACTGAAGCTTTCTTT.

This chain uses TRBV19 with TRBJ2-7; 7 bases map to TRBD1. Trimming at V came to 5 bases and at J to 5 bases, leaving 12 bases not matched to a gene. CDR3 length equals 15 residues. Germline V gene data show CDR1 as LNHDA and CDR2 as SQIVND (reference sequence). In DNA, the CDR3 is TGTGCCAGTAGTCCTCAGACAGGGATCGTCCACGAGCAGTACTTC. Translating it yields CASSPQTGIVHEQYF.

The chain joins TRBV29-1 to TRBJ1-2, with TRBD1 matching over 10 bases. This CDR3 has 13 residues. Trimming cost V 5 bases and J 6 bases; bases outside gene matches: 6. The germline gives CDR1 SQVTM, CDR2 ANQGSEA. The CDR3 coding sequence is TGCAGCGTTTTCCTGGGACAGGGGAATGGCTACACCTTC. Translated: CSVFLGQGNGYTF.

This clone was found a few times. V is TRBV7-2 and J is TRBJ1-2, with D maybe TRBD1 (6 bases). This CDR3 spans 14 amino acids. Trimming took 1 base from V and 5 from J, leaving 11 bases between them. Germline V gene lookup returns CDR1 SGHTA and CDR2 FQGNSA. This CDR3 reads CASSLDRATYGYTF. The CDR3 coding sequence is TGTGCCAGCAGCTTAGACAGGGCCACTTATGGCTACACCTTC.

In DNA, the CDR3 is TGTGCCTGGAGTGTACAAACGCGGGGCTACACCTTC. Translated, it gives CAWSVQTRGYTF. The V gene is TRBV30, the J gene TRBJ1-2, with unresolved D. There are 12 residues in the CDR3. Trimming cost V 0 bases and J 8 bases, with 10 bases left between them. Per germline, CDR1 GTSNPN and CDR2 SVGIG (reference sequence).

V is TRBV30 and J is TRBJ1-1; a possible D gene is TRBD1 (5 bases). This CDR3 has 14 residues. The V end was cut by 2 bases, the J end by 1 base, with 11 bases between. Germline-derived CDR1 and CDR2 are GTSNPN and SVGIG (reference sequence). The CDR3 region has the DNA TGTGCCTGGAGTTGGGGGGGAGGGAACACTGAAGCTTTCTTT. It specifies CAWSWGGGNTEAFF.

This chain uses TRBV6-6 with TRBJ1-5; no clear D gene. Germline values: CDR1 MNHNY, CDR2 SVGAGI (reference sequence). Trimming shortened V by 5 bases and J by 0 bases, and 11 bases separated the two germline ends. This CDR3 contains 15 residues. The CDR3 loop reads CASSVPRTSNQPQHF. The CDR3 DNA follows: TGTGCCAGCAGTGTACCACGGACTAGCAATCAGCCCCAGCATTTT.

This chain joins TRBV5-1 and TRBJ2-7; 9 bases line up with TRBD2. Germline CDR1 reads SGHRS; CDR2 reads YFSETQ. The V segment lost 4 bases and the J segment 0 bases; nucleotides outside the gene matches: 5. There are 15 residues in the CDR3. The CDR3 coding sequence is TGCGCCAGCAGCCCGGCGACTAGCGGCTCCTACGAGCAGTACTTC. Protein: CASSPATSGSYEQYF.